The 31 T cell receptor beta chains below were found in one sample sequenced in a study of T cell changes during pregnancy in multiple sclerosis. The table came from immunoSEQ multiplex PCR; TCRdb's copy has only in-frame clones and leaves some out. Among tens of thousands of clones listed, 89% were seen once. The sample consisted of CD4+ T cells from peripheral blood mononuclear cells, taken after pregnancy. These receptors all stem from a female donor with multiple sclerosis, enrolled in a pregnancy study.

This chain joins TRBV27 and TRBJ2-3; D unclear. The CDR3 is made up of 14 amino acids. The V gene lost 3 bases and the J gene lost 1 base, with 8 bases spanning the gap. The germline V gene encodes CDR1 MNHEY and CDR2 SMNVEV (reference sequence). CDR3 sequence reads: CASSFEVGTDTQYF. The CDR3 DNA reads TGTGCCAGCAGTTTTGAGGTGGGCACAGATACGCAGTATTTT.

The CDR3 spells CASSLKAGGSLNEQFF. CDR3 in DNA: TGTGCCAGCAGCTTGAAAGCGGGAGGCTCTCTCAATGAGCAGTTCTTC. The chain links TRBV5-4 to TRBJ2-1, with TRBD2 matching 9 bases. This CDR3 is 16 amino acids long. V was clipped by 1 base and J by 6 bases; unmatched bases: 8. The V gene's germline CDR1 is SGHNT and CDR2 YYREEE (reference sequence).

The chain employs TRBV10-2 and TRBJ2-3, with TRBD2 matching 9 bases. Germline values: CDR1 WSHSY, CDR2 SAAADI. CDR3 length: 14 residues. Trimming took 8 bases from V and 7 from J; bases not matched to a gene: 10. CDR3 sequence (DNA): TGCGCCAGCCGATTAGCGGGAGAGCTTCATACGCAGTATTTT. It encodes CASRLAGELHTQYF.

This clone has just one count. V usage is TRBV5-1 and J usage is TRBJ2-5; 13 nucleotides match TRBD2. Trimming at V came to 4 bases and at J to 4 bases, leaving 7 bases not matched to a gene. The CDR3 has 16 residues. Germline values: CDR1 SGHRS, CDR2 YFSETQ. In DNA, the CDR3 is TGCGCCAGCAGCACCCAACTAGCGGGAGGGCCAGAGACCCAGTACTTC. Translated: CASSTQLAGGPETQYF.

This sequence joins TRBV6-5 and TRBJ2-5, with TRBD2 as a possible D gene (6 bases). The end of the DNA aligns better with TRBJ2-7, so the J call may be wrong. CDR3 size: 15 residues. The germline gives CDR1 MNHEY, CDR2 SVGAGI. The CDR3 spells CASRSPGLESYEQYF. The CDR3 region has the DNA TGTGCCAGCAGATCCCCGGGACTGGAGTCCTACGAGCAGTACTTC.

The rearrangement links TRBV19 to TRBJ1-1, with 7 bases matching TRBD1. V lost 6 bases, J lost 4 bases, and 8 bases stayed unmatched. This CDR3 comprises 14 residues. Looked up from germline, CDR1 is LNHDA and CDR2 is SQIVND (reference sequence). In nucleotides, the CDR3 is TGTGCCAGTAGCCCAACAGGGGTTCGCACTGAAGCTTTCTTT. Residues: CASSPTGVRTEAFF.

This chain links TRBV10-3 with TRBJ1-4; D is uncertain. Germline CDR1 and CDR2: ENHRY and SYGVKD. The CDR3 is 15 residues long. Trimming took 3 bases from V and 4 from J, leaving 12 bases between them. In nucleotides, the CDR3 is TGTGCCATCAGTGAATATGAAGCCGGTAATGAAAAACTGTTTTTT. This sequence encodes CAISEYEAGNEKLFF.

DNA for the CDR3: TGTGCCAGCAGTTCCCATAGCGGGAGGGCCGCCGCCGAGCAGTACTTC. It specifies CASSSHSGRAAAEQYF. The gene calls are TRBV6-6 and TRBJ2-7, with 11 nucleotides matching TRBD2. CDR1 MNHNY and CDR2 SVGAGI come from the germline V gene (reference sequence). V lost 4 bases, J lost 6 bases, and 11 bases stayed unmatched. CDR3 length: 16 residues.

V gene TRBV4-2 combines with J gene TRBJ2-3; D remains ambiguous. Germline CDR1 is LGHNA and CDR2 is YNFKEQ. The V and J ends lost 0 bases and 3 bases respectively, with 7 bases between them. CDR3 length: 14 amino acids. The CDR3: CASSQDLVTDTQYF. The CDR3 DNA reads as TGTGCCAGCAGCCAAGATCTAGTAACAGATACGCAGTATTTT.

The DNA for the CDR3 is TGCGCCAGCAGCAAGGCCGGGACAGACAATGAGCAGTTCTTC. As protein: CASSKAGTDNEQFF. The chain is built from TRBV5-1 and TRBJ2-1; TRBD1 matches at 7 bases. The CDR3 has 14 amino acids. Trimming cost V 4 bases and J 5 bases; bases outside gene matches: 6. The germline CDR1 and CDR2 sequences are SGHRS and YFSETQ.

This sequence joins TRBV10-3 and TRBJ1-4; D possibly corresponds to TRBD1 (5 bases). CDR1 is ENHRY and CDR2 is SYGVKD in the germline V gene. The CDR3 has 14 amino acids. V was clipped by 8 bases and J by 5 bases, with 15 bases between them. Here the CDR3 reads CAIGQDTHNEKLFF. Written as DNA, the CDR3 is TGTGCCATCGGACAAGACACTCACAATGAAAAACTGTTTTTT.

The V gene is TRBV7-2, the J gene TRBJ1-4; tentative D call: TRBD1 (6 bases). Deletions cut 5 bases from V and 7 bases from J, with 17 bases between. Germline V gene data show CDR1 as SGHTA and CDR2 as FQGNSA. This CDR3 spans 15 amino acids. DNA for the CDR3: TGTGCCAGCAGCACAAGGGGGGGCCCTAGTGAAAAACTGTTTTTT. Amino acids: CASSTRGGPSEKLFF.

The chain is built from TRBV11-2 and TRBJ2-2, with TRBD1 matching 10 bases. V lost 10 bases to trimming and J lost 7 bases; unmatched junction nucleotides: 12. Germline CDR1 is SGHAT and CDR2 is FQNNGV. This CDR3 contains 15 residues. CDR3 nucleotides: TGTGCCACTGTCCGGGACAGGGGAAGGGGCGGGGAGCTGTTTTTT. Encoded protein: CATVRDRGRGGELFF.

The chain links TRBV10-3 to TRBJ1-2, with a possible D match to TRBD1 (6 bases). The CDR3 has 13 amino acids. Per germline, CDR1 ENHRY and CDR2 SYGVKD. Trimming took off 7 bases at V and 2 bases at J, with 11 bases between the two ends. In DNA form, the CDR3 reads TGTGCCATCAACGTGGACAGCAACTATGGCTACACCTTC. Encoded protein: CAINVDSNYGYTF.

The V and J genes are TRBV6-1 and TRBJ2-3; TRBD2 aligns across 14 bases. V was pared by 2 bases and J by 4 bases, with 5 bases of the junction left unmatched. The CDR3 consists of 17 residues. From germline, CDR1 is MNHNS and CDR2 SASEGT. The CDR3 nucleotides read TGTGCCAGCAGTGAAACCTGGACTAGCGGGAGGCCAGATACGCAGTATTTT. Translating gives CASSETWTSGRPDTQYF.

The rearrangement joins TRBV4-2 to TRBJ2-1; D possibly corresponds to TRBD1 (5 bases). The length of the CDR3 is 12 residues. The germline CDR1 and CDR2 sequences are LGHNA and YNFKEQ. The V end lost 0 bases, the J end lost 10 bases, and 7 bases lay between the germline ends. CDR3 residues: CASSQDRVEQFF. Here the CDR3 DNA reads TGTGCCAGCAGCCAAGACAGGGTCGAGCAGTTCTTC.

V and J are TRBV7-3 and TRBJ2-2; D remains ambiguous. Germline assignment: CDR1 SGHTA and CDR2 FQGTGA. V shed 5 bases and J shed 6 bases, with 10 bases lying between them. The CDR3 is 13 amino acids. In DNA, the CDR3 is TGTGCCAGCAGCCCCGCGAGTGCCGGGGAGCTGTTTTTT. It specifies CASSPASAGELFF. Full variable domain (missing parts from reference TRBV7-3 and TRBJ2-2): GAGVSQTPSNKVTEKGKYVELRCDPISGHTALYWYRQSLGQGPEFLIYFQGTGAADDSGLPNDRFFAVRPEGSVSTLKIQRTERGDSAVYLCASSPASAGELFFGEGSRLTVL.

DNA of the CDR3: TGCGCCAGCAGCCAAGAGGGGGCAGGGAAGGACACTGAAGCTTTCTTT. It translates to CASSQEGAGKDTEAFF. The J gene is TRBJ1-1, the V gene TRBV4-3; maybe TRBD1 (6 bases). V lost 0 bases, J lost 3 bases, and 14 bases lay in between. The CDR3 length is 16 residues. The V gene's germline CDR1 is LGHNA and CDR2 YSLEER.

Only one count was recorded for this clone. This chain links TRBV11-1 with TRBJ2-5, with D possibly matching TRBD1 (6 bases). Germline V gene data show CDR1 as SGHAT and CDR2 as FQDESV (reference sequence). The CDR3 extends over 14 amino acids. Trimming pared 1 base from V and 4 bases from J, leaving 10 bases between. CDR3 nucleotides: TGTGCCAGCAGCTTAGGGGCAGGGGTAGAGACCCAGTACTTC. Protein: CASSLGAGVETQYF.

This rearrangement joins TRBV5-1 to TRBJ2-7, with D maybe TRBD2 (7 bases). The CDR3 is made up of 14 amino acids. Trimming took off 0 bases at V and 4 bases at J, with 11 bases between the two ends. Germline CDR1 and CDR2: SGHRS and YFSETQ. The CDR3 coding sequence is TGCGCCAGCAGCTTGGACAGCGGGACATACGAGCAGTACTTC. It codes for CASSLDSGTYEQYF. Full variable domain (remainder filled in from reference TRBV5-1 and TRBJ2-7): KAGVTQTPRYLIKTRGQQVTLSCSPISGHRSVSWYQQTPGQGLQFLFEYFSETQRNKGNFPGRFSGRQFSNSRSEMNVSTLELGDSALYLCASSLDSGTYEQYFGPGTRLTVT.

This chain joins TRBV27 and TRBJ2-5, with 11 bases identical to TRBD2. The CDR3 loop spans 17 amino acids. The germline V gene has CDR1 MNHEY and CDR2 SMNVEV (reference sequence). The ends lost 2 bases at V and 6 bases at J; junction bases unmatched: 11. CDR3: CASSLGLAGGRGQTQYF. CDR3 sequence (DNA): TGTGCCAGCAGTTTAGGGCTAGCGGGAGGTCGGGGTCAGACCCAGTACTTC.

This chain links TRBV5-6 with TRBJ1-2, with a weak D call TRBD1 (6 bases). From germline, CDR1 is SGHDT and CDR2 YYEEEE. This CDR3 contains 15 residues. The germline V and J ends were trimmed by 3 bases and 7 bases, with 19 bases remaining between them. The CDR3 region is CASSSTGSGYPGYTF. The CDR3 DNA sequence: TGTGCCAGCAGCTCAACAGGGTCTGGCTACCCTGGCTACACCTTC.

This clone was detected once. DNA for the CDR3: TGTGCCAGCTCACCATTAGGACTAGCGGAAGAGACCCAGTACTTC. Amino acid sequence: CASSPLGLAEETQYF. The chain employs TRBV18 and TRBJ2-5; the match to TRBD2 covers 10 bases. J was trimmed by 3 bases and V by 2 bases; bases with no gene match: 3. The V gene's germline CDR1 is KGHSH and CDR2 LQKENI. This CDR3 has 15 amino acids.

This clone was seen only once. The chain is built from TRBV7-2 and TRBJ2-3, with a possible D match to TRBD1 (5 bases). The germline CDR1 and CDR2 sequences are SGHTA and FQGNSA. Between the trimmed V and J ends, which lost 1 base and 7 bases, there was a span of 6 bases. The CDR3 totals 12 residues. The CDR3 spells CASSLDRNTQYF. DNA for the CDR3: TGTGCCAGCAGCTTAGACAGGAATACGCAGTATTTT. The full variable domain, in which reference TRBV7-2 and TRBJ2-3 provide the parts outside the CDR3, is GAGVSQSPSNKVTEKGKDVELRCDPISGHTALYWYRQSLGQGLEFLIYFQGNSAPDKSGLPSDRFSAERTGGSVSTLTIQRTQQEDSAVYLCASSLDRNTQYFGPGTRLTVL.

CDR3: CSATDRNEQFF. DNA for the CDR3: TGCAGTGCTACGGACAGAAATGAGCAGTTCTTC. This chain joins TRBV20-1 and TRBJ2-1; D is possibly TRBD1 (6 bases). Trimming took off 4 bases at V and 7 bases at J, with 8 bases between the two ends. This CDR3 contains 11 residues. In germline, CDR1 is DFQATT, CDR2 SNEGSKA (reference sequence).

The J gene is TRBJ2-3, the V gene TRBV7-2, with D possibly TRBD2 on 6 matching bases. CDR1 and CDR2 (germline): SGHTA, FQGNSA. The CDR3 covers 15 residues. Trimming cost V 2 bases and J 3 bases, with 12 bases left between them. For the CDR3, the DNA is TGTGCCAGCAGCTTATACGGGAGTAATACAGATACGCAGTATTTT. Amino acid sequence: CASSLYGSNTDTQYF.

V usage is TRBV7-9 and J usage is TRBJ1-4; TRBD1 agrees at 9 bases. This CDR3 is built from 16 residues. Per germline, CDR1 SEHNR and CDR2 FQNEAQ (reference sequence). With V trimmed by 2 bases and J by 4 bases, 5 bases remained unmatched. The CDR3 nucleotides read TGTGCCAGCAGCTTAACCCCGGGACAGGGTAATGAAAAACTGTTTTTT. Its translation is CASSLTPGQGNEKLFF.

The chain employs TRBV23-1 and TRBJ2-7, with a possible D match to TRBD1 (6 bases). TRBV23-1 is an ORF; its function is uncertain. With 0 bases removed from V and 3 bases from J, the gap between germline ends came to 15 bases. The CDR3 totals 16 residues. CDR3 in DNA: TGCGCCAGCAGTCAATCGGGCAGGGGCCTTAACTACGAGCAGTACTTC. Protein: CASSQSGRGLNYEQYF.

The chain uses TRBV6-5 and TRBJ1-2, with 9 bases that match TRBD1. Germline trimming cut 4 bases from V and 8 bases from J; bases unmatched to any gene: 8. The CDR3 consists of 14 residues. Germline CDR1 and CDR2: MNHEY and SVGAGI. The CDR3 spells CASSFRTGAGGYTF. In DNA, the CDR3 is TGTGCCAGCAGTTTTCGGACAGGGGCGGGCGGCTACACCTTC.

A few counts support this clone. This chain links TRBV25-1 with TRBJ2-5; TRBD2 matches 14 bases. The junction had 11 bases not matched to a gene; V was cut back by 10 bases and J by 4 bases. This CDR3 is 16 amino acids long. CDR1 and CDR2 from the germline V gene are MGHDK and SYGVNS. CDR3 DNA sequence: TGTGCCACCCATCCGGGACTAGCGGGAGTTGGAGAGACCCAGTACTTC. Translation: CATHPGLAGVGETQYF.

The rearrangement uses TRBV7-2 and TRBJ1-1; 9 bases map to TRBD1. V trimming: 5 bases; J trimming: 0 bases; junction bases outside the gene matches: 10. The CDR3 has 17 residues. Per germline, CDR1 SGHTA and CDR2 FQGNSA. CDR3 sequence (DNA): TGTGCCAGCAGCGCAGGACAGGGGTCCCGCATGAACACTGAAGCTTTCTTT. It codes for CASSAGQGSRMNTEAFF.